The TCR beta chain under discussion was sequenced for a study of cytomegalovirus exposure and HLA in healthy donors. Study overall: Early release data held 85 million or so unique TCRs from HLA-typed donors.

Healthy bone marrow donors supplied every sample. Concerning this clone: Its antigen is not known. At one of its ends the junction is not consistent with the germline gene, which may arise from a read error. The same CDR3 can be traced to other DNA sequences in this sample.

The study ran its PCR with 60 Vbeta and 13 Jbeta primers. The protocol was immunoSEQ multiplex PCR, while the TCRdb copy is restricted to in-frame clones and leaves out a portion. The data show under 100,000 clones, and the top ten clones hold about 5%. The CDR3 has 15 residues. Germline V gives CDR1 SGHAT, CDR2 FQNNGV. Findings and caveats of the study: CMV serostatus alone was available as immune exposure information. The productive fraction for most TCR beta V segments was about 90% or about 30% in an earlier analysis.

The sequenced sample was PBMCs. V and J are TRBV11-2 and TRBJ2-7; D perhaps matches TRBD2 (5 bases). This sequence originates from a man aged 25-45 years in good health and CMV-seronegative. DNA for the CDR3: TGCGCCAGCAGCCAACCACGGGATTCCCCCTACGAGCAGTACTTC. Translation: CASSQPRDSPYEQYF.